The 27 T cell receptor beta chains listed next were all sequenced from one sample in a study of T cell repertoires in cytomegalovirus infection. One entry per CDR3 protein, called by TCRdb with MiXCR from the reads. The sample has about 530,000 distinct CDR3 sequences; roughly 29% are singletons. Sequencing was carried out using PBMCs. The receptors here all came from a human donor in good health (CMV status not recorded). Some clones in this sample may be carry-over from other donors' samples.

This chain links TRBV10-3 with TRBJ2-6, with D hard to call. Trimming removed 7 bases at V and 5 bases at J, with 15 bases between. This CDR3 region has 15 residues. The germline CDR1 and CDR2 sequences are ENHRY and SYGVKD. The CDR3 nucleotides read TGTGCCATCACTCAAGGTCAGCCGAGGGCCAACGTCCTGACTTTC. It is translated as CAITQGQPRANVLTF.

DNA of the CDR3: TGTGCCAGCAGTGCGGGCGGGACAACCTACAATGAGCAGTTCTTC. Residues: CASSAGGTTYNEQFF. The genes are TRBV2 and TRBJ2-1; D assignment may be TRBD1 or TRBD2 (6 bases each). Trimming shortened V by 4 bases and J by 2 bases, and 12 bases separated the two germline ends. This CDR3 contains 15 residues. Germline CDR1 and CDR2: SNHLY and FYNNEI. The full variable domain, its missing parts supplied by reference TRBV2 and TRBJ2-1, is EPEVTQTPSHQVTQMGQEVILRCVPISNHLYFYWYRQILGQKVEFLVSFYNNEISEKSEIFDDQFSVERPDGSNFTLKIRSTKLEDSAMYFCASSAGGTTYNEQFFGPGTRLTVL.

This rearrangement joins TRBV10-2 to TRBJ2-7; D is uncertain. V was shortened by 6 bases and J by 2 bases, with 14 bases between the two germline ends. The CDR3 length is 14 residues. Germline V gene data show CDR1 as WSHSY and CDR2 as SAAADI. The CDR3 coding sequence is TGCGCCAGCAGCTCCCGGCTGCTACCCTACGAGCAGTACTTC. Amino acids: CASSSRLLPYEQYF.

V is TRBV15 and J is TRBJ1-3; no clear D gene. This CDR3 has 16 amino acids. Germline V gives CDR1 LNHNV, CDR2 YYDKDF (reference sequence). With 0 bases removed from V and 0 bases from J, the gap between germline ends came to 9 bases. CDR3 in amino acids: CATSRDPTVSGNTIYF. The CDR3 nucleotides are TGTGCCACCAGCAGAGATCCAACGGTCTCTGGAAACACCATATATTTT. The entire variable domain, with the rest obtained from reference TRBV15 and TRBJ1-3, is as follows: DAMVIQNPRYQVTQFGKPVTLSCSQTLNHNVMYWYQQKSSQAPKLLFHYYDKDFNNEADTPDNFQSRRPNTSFCFLDIRSPGLGDTAMYLCATSRDPTVSGNTIYFGEGSWLTVV.

This clonotype was observed a few times. V gene TRBV7-3 combines with J gene TRBJ1-1; possibly TRBD1 for D (5 bases). V was shortened by 5 bases and J by 6 bases, with 13 bases between the two germline ends. Germline lookup yields CDR1 SGHTA and CDR2 FQGTGA. The CDR3 is made up of 13 amino acids. The CDR3 spells CASSAQGFAEAFF. The DNA of the CDR3 is TGTGCCAGCAGCGCCCAGGGTTTCGCTGAAGCTTTCTTT.

This sequence joins TRBV11-3 and TRBJ2-5, with D perhaps TRBD2 (6 bases). V gave up 5 bases and J gave up 3 bases, with 13 bases separating them. Germline V gene data show CDR1 as SGHNT and CDR2 as YENEEA. This CDR3 contains 14 residues. The CDR3: CASSPGLVEETQYF. The CDR3 DNA follows: TGTGCCAGCAGCCCGGGACTCGTTGAAGAGACCCAGTACTTC.

This clonotype was found many times. The V call is TRBV7-2, the J call TRBJ2-7, with D perhaps assigned TRBD1 or TRBD2 (5 bases each). Per germline, CDR1 SGHTA and CDR2 FQGNSA. CDR3 length: 13 amino acids. V was pared by 0 bases and J by 2 bases, with 5 bases between. The CDR3 loop reads CASSLAGPYEQYV. The DNA of the CDR3 is TGTGCCAGCAGCTTAGCGGGACCCTACGAGCAGTACGTC.

This clonotype was seen repeatedly, ten times or more. This chain links TRBV7-6 with TRBJ1-3; 8 nucleotides align to TRBD1. The CDR3 contains 17 residues. The V and J ends lost 4 bases and 0 bases, in that order; junction bases with no gene match: 8. The germline gives CDR1 SGHVS, CDR2 FNYEAQ. The DNA of the CDR3 is TGTGCCAGCAGCTCCCGGACAGGGACCCTCTCTGGAAACACCATATATTTT. Translation: CASSSRTGTLSGNTIYF. The full variable domain, its missing parts supplied by reference TRBV7-6 and TRBJ1-3, is GAGVSQSPRYKVTKRGQDVALRCDPISGHVSLYWYRQALGQGPEFLTYFNYEAQQDKSGLPNDRFSAERPEGSISTLTIQRTEQRDSAMYRCASSSRTGTLSGNTIYFGEGSWLTVV.

At least ten counts were recorded for this clonotype. The rearrangement uses TRBV7-8 and TRBJ2-5; TRBD2 is a possible D gene (7 bases). Trimming removed 7 bases at V and 5 bases at J, with 14 bases between. The CDR3 runs to 13 residues. The germline V gene has CDR1 SGHVS and CDR2 FQNEAQ. In nucleotides, the CDR3 is TGTGCCAGCACCGGGGGGCCGTGGGAGACCCAGTACTTC. This translates into CASTGGPWETQYF.

This clonotype is a singleton in its sample. The chain joins TRBV7-2 to TRBJ2-2; TRBD2 is a possible D gene (7 bases). The V and J ends lost 5 bases and 6 bases respectively, with 19 bases between them. CDR1 and CDR2 from the germline V gene are SGHTA and FQGNSA. This CDR3 spans 16 amino acids. The CDR3 loop reads CASSPGGRDRAGELFF. CDR3 nucleotides: TGTGCCAGCAGCCCGGGGGGCAGGGACCGAGCCGGGGAGCTGTTTTTT.

This clonotype was recorded many times. V is TRBV7-6 and J is TRBJ2-5; D assignment may be TRBD1 or TRBD2 (5 bases each). Trimming stripped 0 bases from V and 5 bases from J, with 10 bases between. CDR3 length: 14 amino acids. Germline assignment: CDR1 SGHVS and CDR2 FNYEAQ. DNA for the CDR3: TGTGCCAGCAGCTTAGCGTACGAGGGGGAGACCCAGTACTTC. Translation: CASSLAYEGETQYF.

V and J are TRBV6-1 and TRBJ2-7; D might be TRBD1 or TRBD2, each matching 5 bases. Germline-derived CDR1 and CDR2 are MNHNS and SASEGT. The CDR3 is 14 amino acids. V lost 10 bases and J 3 bases, leaving 19 bases between the germline ends. CDR3 in DNA: TGTGCCACAACTTTGGGAGACAGTCTCTACGAGCAGTACTTC. As protein: CATTLGDSLYEQYF.

This chain uses TRBV6-2 or TRBV6-3 with TRBJ2-5; TRBD2 aligns across 14 bases. The V gene end was trimmed by 2 bases and the J gene end by 5 bases; junction bases not matched to a gene: 7. Germline lookup yields CDR1 MNHEY and CDR2 SVGEGT. The CDR3 runs 17 residues. The CDR3 nucleotides are TGTGCCAGCAGTTACGTGACTAGCGGGAGGGCCGAGGAGACCCAGTACTTC. It encodes CASSYVTSGRAEETQYF.

This chain links TRBV28 with TRBJ2-2; 12 bases line up with TRBD2. CDR3 size: 16 residues. Germline V lookup: CDR1 MDHEN, CDR2 SYDVKM. The ends lost 5 bases at V and 1 base at J; junction bases unmatched: 2. The CDR3 region is CASSGLAGLNTGELFF. CDR3 nucleotides: TGTGCCAGCAGTGGACTAGCGGGATTGAACACCGGGGAGCTGTTTTTT.

The chain joins TRBV19 to TRBJ2-1, with 7 bases aligning to TRBD1. CDR3 length equals 16 residues. With V trimmed by 3 bases and J by 6 bases, 11 bases remained unmatched. Germline CDR1 LNHDA, CDR2 SQIVND (reference sequence). The CDR3: CASSMRGRMGVNEQFF. CDR3 coding DNA: TGTGCCAGTAGTATGAGGGGGCGAATGGGGGTCAATGAGCAGTTCTTC.

This clonotype was seen a few times. This chain joins TRBV19 and TRBJ2-2; D not resolved. The germline CDR1 and CDR2 sequences are LNHDA and SQIVND (reference sequence). The CDR3 has 12 residues. The V and J ends lost 0 bases and 7 bases respectively, with 3 bases between them. This CDR3 is CASSIDIGELFF. The CDR3, as DNA: TGTGCCAGTAGTATAGATATCGGGGAGCTGTTTTTT.

This clonotype has at least ten counts. This chain joins TRBV7-9 and TRBJ1-5; 8 bases map to TRBD1. The germline V gene has CDR1 SEHNR and CDR2 FQNEAQ (reference sequence). This CDR3 comprises 19 residues. Trimming took 1 base from V and 0 from J; bases not matched to a gene: 11. The CDR3 DNA follows: TGTGCCAGCAGCTTAGGTGCGGGGACAGGATGGATTAGCAATCAGCCCCAGCATTTT. This gives the protein CASSLGAGTGWISNQPQHF.

As regards this clonotype: One junction end does not reproduce the germline sequence, and a read error may be involved. V usage is TRBV28 and J usage is TRBJ2-3, with 8 bases identical to TRBD2. Germline lookup yields CDR1 MDHEN and CDR2 SYDVKM. The CDR3 is 15 amino acids. Here the CDR3 DNA reads TGTGCCAGCAGAGACGCAGCGGGAGTTACAGTTACGCAGTATTTT. Residues: CASRDAAGVTVTQYF.

Written as DNA, the CDR3 is TGTGCCAGCAGCCAATCGACACGGAGGGCCTACGAGCAGTACTTC. It encodes CASSQSTRRAYEQYF. V gene TRBV3-1 combines with J gene TRBJ2-7; D perhaps matches TRBD2 (6 bases). This CDR3 spans 15 amino acids. V gave up 2 bases and J gave up 2 bases, with 13 bases separating them. The germline CDR1 and CDR2 sequences are LGHDT and YNNKEL (reference sequence).

The chain links TRBV28 to TRBJ1-5; a weak D match, TRBD1 (5 bases). Trimming removed 11 bases from V and 2 bases from J, with 13 bases in between. CDR1 and CDR2 (germline): MDHEN, SYDVKM. The CDR3 is made up of 13 amino acids. The CDR3 region has the DNA TGTGCCGAGGGACCGGAGGGCAATCAGCCCCAGCATTTT. It translates to CAEGPEGNQPQHF.

This clonotype was seen a few times. The chain links TRBV10-2 to TRBJ2-7, with 7 bases identical to TRBD1. The CDR3 loop spans 15 amino acids. Trimming removed 8 bases from V and 5 bases from J; junction bases left unmatched: 15. Per the germline V gene, CDR1 is WSHSY and CDR2 is SAAADI. The CDR3 loop reads CASGRQGVGKDEQYF. CDR3 DNA sequence: TGCGCCAGCGGAAGACAGGGAGTGGGGAAGGACGAGCAGTACTTC.

CDR3 nucleotide sequence: TGTGCCAGTAGTATGAGGGGCACCACAGGGGTCGGAGAGACCCAGTACTTC. This translates into CASSMRGTTGVGETQYF. The V call is TRBV19, the J call TRBJ2-5, with 7 bases aligning to TRBD1. CDR1 and CDR2 from the germline V gene are LNHDA and SQIVND (reference sequence). J lost 4 bases, V lost 3 bases, and 14 bases had no gene match. This CDR3 spans 17 amino acids. The full variable domain, with the rest looked up from reference TRBV19 and TRBJ2-5, is DGGITQSPKYLFRKEGQNVTLSCEQNLNHDAMYWYRQDPGQGLRLIYYSQIVNDFQKGDIAEGYSVSREKKESFPLTVTSAQKNPTAFYLCASSMRGTTGVGETQYFGPGTRLLVL.

The chain recombines TRBV20-1 with TRBJ1-5; no clear D gene. Trimming shortened V by 5 bases and J by 5 bases, and 19 bases separated the two germline ends. The CDR3 sequence is 15 residues long. CDR1 is DFQATT and CDR2 is SNEGSKA in the germline V gene (reference sequence). CDR3: CSASDPRETYQPQHF. The CDR3 DNA is TGCAGTGCTTCAGACCCCCGGGAGACTTATCAGCCCCAGCATTTT.

This clonotype was counted between two and nine times. The rearrangement joins TRBV7-6 to TRBJ2-5, with TRBD2 as a possible D gene (6 bases). This CDR3 region has 15 residues. V gave up 1 base and J gave up 2 bases, with 11 bases separating them. Germline assignment: CDR1 SGHVS and CDR2 FNYEAQ. CDR3 nucleotide sequence: TGTGCCAGCAGCTTAGGATCACGGGAGCAAGAGACCCAGTACTTC. Protein product: CASSLGSREQETQYF.

This chain joins TRBV19 and TRBJ2-3; 10 bases agree with TRBD2. V shed 7 bases, J shed 6 bases, and the junction held 13 bases outside the gene matches. The CDR3 has 16 amino acids. In germline, CDR1 is LNHDA, CDR2 SQIVND (reference sequence). The CDR3 spells CASTPGSGRAWDTQYF. CDR3 nucleotide sequence: TGTGCCAGTACCCCGGGGAGCGGGAGGGCTTGGGATACGCAGTATTTT.

Regarding this clonotype: A read error may produce the germline difference seen at one junction end. V usage is TRBV7-6 and J usage is TRBJ1-6; TRBD1 aligns across 7 bases. The CDR3 is 19 residues long. Germline assignment: CDR1 SGHVS and CDR2 FNYEAQ. CDR3 nucleotides: TGTGCTAGCAGTTATAGGACAGGAAGGCTATGGGCAATGAACTCACCCCTCCACTTT. Its protein is CASSYRTGRLWAMNSPLHF.

This clonotype has only a few counts. The chain links TRBV5-6 to TRBJ2-7; TRBD2 matches at 12 bases. Germline CDR1 reads SGHDT; CDR2 reads YYEEEE. J gave up 6 bases and V 1 base, and 5 bases lay outside the gene matches. The CDR3 runs 15 residues. CDR3 nucleotides: TGTGCCAGCAGCTTGTTGACTAGCGGGAGCGGCGAGCAGTACGTC. Its protein product is CASSLLTSGSGEQYV.